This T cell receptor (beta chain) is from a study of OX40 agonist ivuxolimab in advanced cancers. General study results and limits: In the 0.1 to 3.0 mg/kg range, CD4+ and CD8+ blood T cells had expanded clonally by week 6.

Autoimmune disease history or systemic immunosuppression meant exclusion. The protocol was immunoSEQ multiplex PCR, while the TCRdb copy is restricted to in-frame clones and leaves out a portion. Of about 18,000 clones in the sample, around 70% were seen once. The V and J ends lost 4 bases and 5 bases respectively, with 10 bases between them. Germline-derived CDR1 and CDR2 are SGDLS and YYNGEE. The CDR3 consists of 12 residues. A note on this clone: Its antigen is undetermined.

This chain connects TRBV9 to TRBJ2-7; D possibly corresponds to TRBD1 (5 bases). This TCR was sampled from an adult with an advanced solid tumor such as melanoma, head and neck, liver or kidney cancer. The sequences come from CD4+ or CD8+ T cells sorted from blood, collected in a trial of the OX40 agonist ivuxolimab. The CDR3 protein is CASSMAGNEQYF. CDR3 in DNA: TGTGCCAGCAGCATGGCAGGGAACGAGCAGTACTTC.